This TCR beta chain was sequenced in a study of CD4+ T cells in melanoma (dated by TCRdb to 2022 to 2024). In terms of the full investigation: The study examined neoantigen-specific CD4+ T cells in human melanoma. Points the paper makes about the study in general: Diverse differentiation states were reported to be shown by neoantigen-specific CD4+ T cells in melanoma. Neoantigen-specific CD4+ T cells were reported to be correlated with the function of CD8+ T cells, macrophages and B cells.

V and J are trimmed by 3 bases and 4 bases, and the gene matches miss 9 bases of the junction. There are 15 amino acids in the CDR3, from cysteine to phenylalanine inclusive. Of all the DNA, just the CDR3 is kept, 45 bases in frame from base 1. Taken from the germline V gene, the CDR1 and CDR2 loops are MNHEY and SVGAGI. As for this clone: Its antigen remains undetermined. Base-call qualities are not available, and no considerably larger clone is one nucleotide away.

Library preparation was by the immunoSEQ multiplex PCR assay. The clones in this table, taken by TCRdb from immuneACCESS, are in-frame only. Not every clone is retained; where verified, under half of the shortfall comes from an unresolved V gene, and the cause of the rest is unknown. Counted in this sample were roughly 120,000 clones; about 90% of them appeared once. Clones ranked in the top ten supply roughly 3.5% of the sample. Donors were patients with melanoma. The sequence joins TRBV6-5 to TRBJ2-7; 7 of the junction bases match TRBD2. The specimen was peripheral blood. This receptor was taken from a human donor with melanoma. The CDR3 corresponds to CASSYLVPGGYEQYF. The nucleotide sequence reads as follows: TGTGCCAGCAGTTATTTGGTGCCGGGGGGATACGAGCAGTACTTC.